This TCR beta chain was recorded in a study of early T cells in non-severe SARS-CoV-2 infection. This clonotype qualifies as medium-sized. TCRdb reprocessed the 5' RACE reads via MiXCR and lists one record per CDR3 protein. The top ten hold about 5.8% of the sample, which has about 21,000 distinct CDR3 sequences, 4% to 5.5% seen once. The CDR3 is 12 residues long. Trimming cost V 3 bases and J 12 bases, with 12 bases left between them. Sequencing input: whole blood. This receptor was taken from an adult who was a healthcare worker with PCR-confirmed SARS-CoV-2 infection or an uninfected control (not recorded which). The chain carries TRBV12-3 or TRBV12-4 and TRBJ2-1; D might be TRBD2 (5 bases). The CDR3 bases are TGTGCCAGCAGTTTGGTTCCAGAGGGGCAGTTCTTC. It translates to CASSLVPEGQFF.